This entry lists 22 T cell receptor beta chains sequenced from one sample in a study of blood T cell repertoires in COVID-19. TCRdb keeps only in-frame clones here, not all; method: immunoSEQ multiplex PCR. This sample has 200,000 to 250,000 clones; about 89% occur once, and the top ten carry around 4.8%. The sequencing sample was made of peripheral blood. The receptors here all came from a woman between 40 and 55 years old with acute or convalescent COVID-19.

The chain recombines TRBV7-6 with TRBJ2-5; TRBD1 aligns across 8 bases. Germline V CDR1 and CDR2: SGHVS, FNYEAQ. This CDR3 has 14 amino acids. Unmatched junction bases numbered 7, after V lost 5 bases and J lost 5 bases. CDR3 protein: CASSEYQGAETQYF. CDR3 coding DNA: TGTGCCAGCAGCGAGTACCAGGGGGCTGAGACCCAGTACTTC.

The chain employs TRBV19 and TRBJ2-3; no firm D call. V lost 5 bases, J lost 1 base, and 13 bases lay in between. This CDR3 region has 15 residues. Germline loops: CDR1 LNHDA, CDR2 SQIVND (reference sequence). CDR3 DNA sequence: TGTGCCAGTAGTGCCCGTTCTGAGCGCACAGATACGCAGTATTTT. It encodes CASSARSERTDTQYF.

The chain has TRBV9 and TRBJ1-2, with 7 bases fitting TRBD1. V shed 3 bases, J shed 6 bases, and the junction held 17 bases outside the gene matches. Germline CDR1 SGDLS, CDR2 YYNGEE. This CDR3 comprises 17 residues. The chain's CDR3 is CASSAGWGQPLDNGYTF. The CDR3, as DNA: TGTGCCAGCAGCGCAGGGTGGGGACAGCCCCTTGATAATGGCTACACCTTC. The entire variable domain, with the rest obtained from reference TRBV9 and TRBJ1-2, is as follows: DSGVTQTPKHLITATGQRVTLRCSPRSGDLSVYWYQQSLDQGLQFLIQYYNGEERAKGNILERFSAQQFPDLHSELNLSSLELGDSALYFCASSAGWGQPLDNGYTFGSGTRLTVV.

The V call is TRBV6-5, the J call TRBJ2-2; D not resolved. Looked up from germline, CDR1 is MNHEY and CDR2 is SVGAGI. The V and J ends lost 0 bases and 3 bases respectively, with 11 bases between them. The length of the CDR3 is 16 residues. The CDR3 coding sequence is TGTGCCAGCAGTTACTCGAGGTATCCCGACACCGGGGAGCTGTTTTTT. Translated: CASSYSRYPDTGELFF.

The V and J genes are TRBV6-1 and TRBJ2-1; the D is unclear. V was pared by 1 base and J by 13 bases, with 8 bases between. The length of the CDR3 is 11 residues. Germline CDR1 is MNHNS and CDR2 is SASEGT. Written as DNA, the CDR3 is TGTGCCAGCAGTGAAGGACTGGCACAGTTCTTC. Translation gives CASSEGLAQFF.

The chain recombines TRBV5-5 with TRBJ1-2, with D uncertain. Germline V gene sequence: CDR1 SGHKS, CDR2 YYEKEE (reference sequence). The CDR3 is 14 amino acids. Trimming stripped 2 bases from V and 0 bases from J, with 8 bases between. The CDR3 here is CASSFQSTNYGYTF. In nucleotides, the CDR3 is TGTGCCAGCAGCTTTCAGTCGACTAACTATGGCTACACCTTC.

In this sample, this clone turned up a few times. The chain uses TRBV30 and TRBJ2-2; TRBD2 agrees at 7 bases. This CDR3 contains 16 residues. Germline V gene lookup returns CDR1 GTSNPN and CDR2 SVGIG (reference sequence). V lost 4 bases and J lost 5; bases outside the gene matches: 13. The DNA of the CDR3 is TGTGCCTGGACCCTTCGTGGGGGGGTAGGGACCGGGGAGCTGTTTTTT. This gives the protein CAWTLRGGVGTGELFF.

The J gene is TRBJ1-6, the V gene TRBV6-5; D ambiguous. Germline values: CDR1 MNHEY, CDR2 SVGAGI. The V gene lost 6 bases and the J gene lost 7 bases, with 13 bases spanning the gap. This CDR3 has 14 residues. The CDR3, as DNA: TGTGCCAGCAGCACCTCCCCAGAAAATTCACCCCTCCACTTT. Residues: CASSTSPENSPLHF.

The rearrangement joins TRBV7-8 to TRBJ1-1; maybe TRBD1 (5 bases). Trimming pared 2 bases from V and 3 bases from J, leaving 7 bases between. CDR1 and CDR2 (germline): SGHVS, FQNEAQ. The CDR3 is 13 residues long. CDR3 DNA sequence: TGTGCCAGCAGCTTATCAGGGTACACTGAAGCTTTCTTT. Its translation: CASSLSGYTEAFF.

To note about this clone: Because it lacks the conserved phenylalanine or tryptophan at the end, this CDR3 is likely a read error. No DNA is shown, since the ends of the CDR3 on it are uncertain; the CDR3 is the one TCRdb lists. The rearrangement joins TRBV21-1 to TRBJ2-3; TRBD2 is the table's D call and was not checked against the DNA. TRBV21-1 is a pseudogene segment. Termini included, the CDR3 measures 13 amino acids. The CDR3 spells CASSKVGLPTTVS.

The V call is TRBV25-1, the J call TRBJ2-5, with TRBD2 matching 10 bases. Germline V lookup: CDR1 MGHDK, CDR2 SYGVNS. The V gene end was trimmed by 3 bases and the J gene end by 5 bases; junction bases not matched to a gene: 6. This CDR3 has 15 residues. CDR3 sequence reads: CASSDERGGLETQYF. CDR3 coding DNA: TGTGCCAGCAGTGACGAGCGGGGGGGCCTTGAGACCCAGTACTTC.

The chain is built from TRBV19 and TRBJ1-4; D is undetermined. The CDR3 totals 14 residues. Per germline, CDR1 LNHDA and CDR2 SQIVND (reference sequence). The V end lost 3 bases, the J end lost 0 bases, and 5 bases lay between the germline ends. The CDR3 nucleotides read TGTGCCAGTAGTATCCGGGCAACTAATGAAAAACTGTTTTTT. Protein product: CASSIRATNEKLFF. The variable domain in full, completed from reference TRBV19 and TRBJ1-4, reads DGGITQSPKYLFRKEGQNVTLSCEQNLNHDAMYWYRQDPGQGLRLIYYSQIVNDFQKGDIAEGYSVSREKKESFPLTVTSAQKNPTAFYLCASSIRATNEKLFFGSGTQLSVL.

The CDR3 here is CATSVQGDGYTF. The CDR3 DNA reads TGTGCCACCTCAGTACAGGGAGATGGCTACACCTTC. V gene TRBV19 combines with J gene TRBJ1-2, with a weak D call TRBD1 (6 bases). The CDR3 totals 12 residues. V dropped 10 bases and J dropped 6 bases, with 15 bases sitting between them. Germline CDR1 is LNHDA and CDR2 is SQIVND (reference sequence).

This sequence joins TRBV20-1 and TRBJ1-1; D gene ambiguous. The CDR3 contains 10 residues. Deletions cut 6 bases from V and 3 bases from J, with 5 bases between. CDR1 is DFQATT, CDR2 SNEGSKA, per germline (reference sequence). CDR3 DNA sequence: TGCAGTGCCTACCACACTGAAGCTTTCTTT. Its protein product is CSAYHTEAFF.

The rearrangement links TRBV2 to TRBJ1-6; D is undetermined. Trimming cost V 4 bases and J 13 bases, with 8 bases left between them. The germline gives CDR1 SNHLY, CDR2 FYNNEI. The CDR3 consists of 11 residues. CDR3 loop: CASSVSSPLHF. The DNA for the CDR3 is TGTGCCAGCAGTGTATCGTCGCCCCTCCACTTT.

This chain connects TRBV4-1 to TRBJ1-4; 9 nucleotides agree with TRBD1. CDR3 length: 17 residues. Looked up from germline, CDR1 is MGHRA and CDR2 is YSYEKL. Trimming at V came to 4 bases and at J to 3 bases, leaving 9 bases not matched to a gene. CDR3: CASSLIRWDRANEKLFF. CDR3 nucleotides: TGCGCCAGCAGCCTAATCCGGTGGGACAGGGCTAATGAAAAACTGTTTTTT.

A single count supports this clone. The chain has TRBV7-2 and TRBJ1-2, with D perhaps TRBD1 (5 bases). CDR3 length: 14 residues. The V gene's germline CDR1 is SGHTA and CDR2 FQGNSA. V dropped 4 bases and J dropped 4 bases, with 13 bases sitting between them. CDR3 sequence reads: CASSSIQGSYGYTF. As DNA, the CDR3 is TGTGCCAGCAGCTCTATTCAGGGAAGCTATGGCTACACCTTC.

J is TRBJ1-2 and V is TRBV6-5; a weak D match, TRBD1 (5 bases). CDR1 and CDR2 (germline): MNHEY, SVGAGI. This CDR3 spans 13 amino acids. V gave up 6 bases and J gave up 1 base, with 9 bases separating them. In nucleotides, the CDR3 is TGTGCCAGCAGCCTGACAGATAACTATGGCTACACCTTC. Translation gives CASSLTDNYGYTF.

The chain carries TRBV2 and TRBJ2-7; a weak D match, TRBD1 (6 bases). Trimming left V 4 bases short and J 2 bases short, with 15 bases between. This CDR3 region has 15 residues. The germline gives CDR1 SNHLY, CDR2 FYNNEI. CDR3 sequence: CASSGITGTPYEQYV. CDR3 sequence (DNA): TGTGCCAGCAGTGGGATAACCGGGACACCCTACGAGCAGTACGTC.

The rearrangement links TRBV5-1 to TRBJ1-2; D perhaps matches TRBD1 (5 bases). Trimming pared 3 bases from V and 7 bases from J, leaving 13 bases between. The CDR3 is 13 amino acids. CDR1 is SGHRS, CDR2 YFSETQ, per germline. Written as DNA, the CDR3 is TGCGCCAGCAGCTCCCCAGGGCGGGGTGGCTACACCTTC. Translated, it gives CASSSPGRGGYTF.

This chain joins TRBV5-1 and TRBJ1-2, with 8 bases aligning to TRBD1. Germline V lookup: CDR1 SGHRS, CDR2 YFSETQ. V was clipped by 4 bases and J by 2 bases; unmatched bases: 7. The CDR3 is made up of 15 amino acids. CDR3 sequence (DNA): TGCGCCAGCAGCGCTTACGGACAGGGAAACTATGGCTACACCTTC. This codes for CASSAYGQGNYGYTF.

The chain uses TRBV10-3 and TRBJ1-1; a possible D gene is TRBD1 (6 bases). The CDR3 has 16 amino acids. The V gene lost 2 bases and the J gene lost 1 base, with 14 bases spanning the gap. CDR1 and CDR2 (germline): ENHRY, SYGVKD. Written as DNA, the CDR3 is TGTGCCATCAGTGAGGGTCCAGGGGTGGGGAACACTGAAGCTTTCTTT. Its protein is CAISEGPGVGNTEAFF.